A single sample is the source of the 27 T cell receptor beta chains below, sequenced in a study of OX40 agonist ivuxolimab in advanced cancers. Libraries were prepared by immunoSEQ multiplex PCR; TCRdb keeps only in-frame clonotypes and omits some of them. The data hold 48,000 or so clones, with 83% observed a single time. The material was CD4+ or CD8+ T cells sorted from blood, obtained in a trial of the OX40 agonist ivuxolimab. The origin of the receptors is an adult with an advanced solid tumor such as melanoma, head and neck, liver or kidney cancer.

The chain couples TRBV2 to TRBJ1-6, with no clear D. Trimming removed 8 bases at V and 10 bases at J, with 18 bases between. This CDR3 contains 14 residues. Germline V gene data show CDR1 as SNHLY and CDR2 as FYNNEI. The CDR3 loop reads CASRPREAGSPLHF. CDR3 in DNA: TGTGCCAGCCGGCCGCGGGAGGCCGGATCACCCCTCCACTTT.

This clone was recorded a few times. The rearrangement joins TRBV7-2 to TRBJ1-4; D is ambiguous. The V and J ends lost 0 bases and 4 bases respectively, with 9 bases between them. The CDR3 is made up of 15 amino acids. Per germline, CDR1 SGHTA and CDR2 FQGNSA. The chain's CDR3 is CASSLAAAYNEKLFF. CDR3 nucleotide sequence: TGTGCCAGCAGCTTAGCGGCAGCTTATAATGAAAAACTGTTTTTT. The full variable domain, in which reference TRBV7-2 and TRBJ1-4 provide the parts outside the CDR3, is GAGVSQSPSNKVTEKGKDVELRCDPISGHTALYWYRQSLGQGLEFLIYFQGNSAPDKSGLPSDRFSAERTGGSVSTLTIQRTQQEDSAVYLCASSLAAAYNEKLFFGSGTQLSVL.

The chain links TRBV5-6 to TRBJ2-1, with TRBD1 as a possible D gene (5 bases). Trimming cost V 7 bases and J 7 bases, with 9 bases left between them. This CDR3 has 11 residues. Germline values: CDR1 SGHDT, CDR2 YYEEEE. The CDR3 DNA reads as TGTGCCAGCCTTTACAGGAATGAGCAGTTCTTC. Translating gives CASLYRNEQFF.

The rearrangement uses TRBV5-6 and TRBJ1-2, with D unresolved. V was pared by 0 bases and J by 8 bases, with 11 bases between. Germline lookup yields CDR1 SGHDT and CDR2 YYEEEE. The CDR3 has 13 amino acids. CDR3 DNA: TGTGCCAGCAGCTTGGCTGGGATGGAAGGCTACACCTTC. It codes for CASSLAGMEGYTF.

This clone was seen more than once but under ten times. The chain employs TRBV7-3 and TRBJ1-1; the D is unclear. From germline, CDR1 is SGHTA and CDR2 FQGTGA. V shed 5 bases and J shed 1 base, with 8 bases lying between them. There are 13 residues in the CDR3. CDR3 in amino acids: CASSGGPNTEAFF. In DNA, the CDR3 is TGTGCCAGCAGCGGCGGACCGAACACTGAAGCTTTCTTT.

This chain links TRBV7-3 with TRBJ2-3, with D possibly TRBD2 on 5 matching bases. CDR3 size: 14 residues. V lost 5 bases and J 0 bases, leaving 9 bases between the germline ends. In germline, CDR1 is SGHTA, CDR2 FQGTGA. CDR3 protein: CASSVGGSTDTQYF. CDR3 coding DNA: TGTGCCAGCAGCGTCGGCGGGAGCACAGATACGCAGTATTTT.

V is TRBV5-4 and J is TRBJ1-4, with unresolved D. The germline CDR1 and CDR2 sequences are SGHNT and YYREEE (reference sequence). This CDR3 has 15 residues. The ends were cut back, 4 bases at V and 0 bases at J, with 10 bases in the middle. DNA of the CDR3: TGTGCCAGCAGCCCCACGGCTGCAACTAATGAAAAACTGTTTTTT. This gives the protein CASSPTAATNEKLFF.

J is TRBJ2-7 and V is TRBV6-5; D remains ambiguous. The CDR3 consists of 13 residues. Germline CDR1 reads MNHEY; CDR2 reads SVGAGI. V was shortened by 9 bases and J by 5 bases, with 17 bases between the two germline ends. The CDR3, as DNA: TGTGCCAGAAACCCCCCGGCAGCCCACGAGCAGTACTTC. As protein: CARNPPAAHEQYF.

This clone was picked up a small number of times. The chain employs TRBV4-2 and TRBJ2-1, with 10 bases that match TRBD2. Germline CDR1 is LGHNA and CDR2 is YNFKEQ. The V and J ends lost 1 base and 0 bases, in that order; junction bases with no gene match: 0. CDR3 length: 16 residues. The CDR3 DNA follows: TGTGCCAGCAGCCAAGTAGCGGGGGGCTCCTACAATGAGCAGTTCTTC. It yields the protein CASSQVAGGSYNEQFF.

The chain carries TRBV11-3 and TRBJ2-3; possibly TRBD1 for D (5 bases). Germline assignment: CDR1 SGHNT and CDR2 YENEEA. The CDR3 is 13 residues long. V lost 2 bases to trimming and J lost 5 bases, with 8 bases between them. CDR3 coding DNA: TGTGCCAGCAGCTTAAGGGGCGAAGATACGCAGTATTTT. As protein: CASSLRGEDTQYF.

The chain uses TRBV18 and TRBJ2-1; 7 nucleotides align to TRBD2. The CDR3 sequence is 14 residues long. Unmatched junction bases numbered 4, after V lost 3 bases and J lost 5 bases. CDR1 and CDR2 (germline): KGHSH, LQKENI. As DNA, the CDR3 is TGTGCCAGCTCACCGGGGGGGTATAACAATGAGCAGTTCTTC. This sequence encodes CASSPGGYNNEQFF.

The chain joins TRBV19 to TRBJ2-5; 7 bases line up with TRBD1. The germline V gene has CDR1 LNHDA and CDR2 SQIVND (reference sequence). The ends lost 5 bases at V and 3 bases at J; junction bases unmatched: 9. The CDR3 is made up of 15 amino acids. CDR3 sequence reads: CASSPARDRKETQYF. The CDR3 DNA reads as TGTGCCAGTAGTCCTGCCCGGGACAGAAAAGAGACCCAGTACTTC. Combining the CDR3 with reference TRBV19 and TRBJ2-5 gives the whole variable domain DGGITQSPKYLFRKEGQNVTLSCEQNLNHDAMYWYRQDPGQGLRLIYYSQIVNDFQKGDIAEGYSVSREKKESFPLTVTSAQKNPTAFYLCASSPARDRKETQYFGPGTRLLVL.

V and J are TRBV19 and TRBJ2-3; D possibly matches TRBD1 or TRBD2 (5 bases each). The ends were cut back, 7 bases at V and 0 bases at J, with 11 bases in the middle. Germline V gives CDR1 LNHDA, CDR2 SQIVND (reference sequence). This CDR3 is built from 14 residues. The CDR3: CASKRDPSTDTQYF. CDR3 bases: TGTGCCAGTAAGAGGGACCCTAGCACAGATACGCAGTATTTT.

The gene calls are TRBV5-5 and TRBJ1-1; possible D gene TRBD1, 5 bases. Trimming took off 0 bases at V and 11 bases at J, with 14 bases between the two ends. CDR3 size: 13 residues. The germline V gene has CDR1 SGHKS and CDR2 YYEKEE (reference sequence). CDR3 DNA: TGTGCCAGCAGCTTGGCCTGGGGCAGGGAGGCTTTCTTT. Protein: CASSLAWGREAFF.

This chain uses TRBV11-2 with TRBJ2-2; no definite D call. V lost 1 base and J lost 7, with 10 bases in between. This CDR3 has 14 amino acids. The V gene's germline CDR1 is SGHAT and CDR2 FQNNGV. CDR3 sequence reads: CASSLGRSYGELFF. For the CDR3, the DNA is TGTGCCAGCAGCTTAGGTAGATCGTACGGGGAGCTGTTTTTT.

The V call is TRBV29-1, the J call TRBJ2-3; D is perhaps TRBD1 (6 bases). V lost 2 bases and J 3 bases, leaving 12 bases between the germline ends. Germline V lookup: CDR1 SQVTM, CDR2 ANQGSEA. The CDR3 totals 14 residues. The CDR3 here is CSVELDRQTDTQYF. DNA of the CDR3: TGCAGCGTTGAACTTGACAGGCAGACAGATACGCAGTATTTT.

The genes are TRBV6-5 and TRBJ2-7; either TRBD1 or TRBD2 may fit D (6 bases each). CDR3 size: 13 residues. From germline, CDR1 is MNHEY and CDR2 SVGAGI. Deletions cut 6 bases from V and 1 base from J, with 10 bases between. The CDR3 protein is CASSKGGSYEQYF. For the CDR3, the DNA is TGTGCCAGCAGCAAAGGGGGGTCCTACGAGCAGTACTTC.

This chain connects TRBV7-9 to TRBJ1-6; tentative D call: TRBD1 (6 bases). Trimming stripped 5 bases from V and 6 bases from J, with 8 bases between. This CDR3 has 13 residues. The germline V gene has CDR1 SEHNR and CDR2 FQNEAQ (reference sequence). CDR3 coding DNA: TGTGCCAGCAGCGGGGACACTAATTCACCCCTCCACTTT. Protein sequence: CASSGDTNSPLHF.

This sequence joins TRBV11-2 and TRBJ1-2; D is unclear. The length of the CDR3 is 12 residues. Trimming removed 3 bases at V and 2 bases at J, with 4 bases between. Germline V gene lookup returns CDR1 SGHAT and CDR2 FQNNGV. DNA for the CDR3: TGTGCCAGCAGCTTTGAGAACTATGGCTACACCTTC. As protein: CASSFENYGYTF.

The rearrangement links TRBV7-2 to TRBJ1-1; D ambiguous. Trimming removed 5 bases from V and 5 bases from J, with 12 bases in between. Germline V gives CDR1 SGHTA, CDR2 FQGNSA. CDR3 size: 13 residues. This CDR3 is CASSDTRDTEAFF. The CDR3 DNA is TGTGCCAGCAGCGACACAAGGGATACTGAAGCTTTCTTT.

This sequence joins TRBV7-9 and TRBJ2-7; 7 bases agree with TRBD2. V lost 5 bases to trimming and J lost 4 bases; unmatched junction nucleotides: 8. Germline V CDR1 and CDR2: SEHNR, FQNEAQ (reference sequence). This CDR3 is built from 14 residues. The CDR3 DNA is TGTGCCAGCAGCCCCGAAGGGAGGGTTTACGAGCAGTACTTC. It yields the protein CASSPEGRVYEQYF.

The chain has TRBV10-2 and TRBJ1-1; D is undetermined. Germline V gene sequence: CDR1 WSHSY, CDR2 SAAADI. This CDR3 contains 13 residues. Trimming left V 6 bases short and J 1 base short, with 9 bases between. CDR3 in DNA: TGCGCCAGCAGGACTAACAGGAACACTGAAGCTTTCTTT. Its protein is CASRTNRNTEAFF.

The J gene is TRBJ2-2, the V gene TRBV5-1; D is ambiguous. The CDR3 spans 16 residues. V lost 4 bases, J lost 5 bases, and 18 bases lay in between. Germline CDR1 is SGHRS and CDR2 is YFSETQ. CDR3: CASSPDPTLETGELFF. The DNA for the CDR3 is TGCGCCAGCAGCCCTGACCCTACCCTGGAGACCGGGGAGCTGTTTTTT.

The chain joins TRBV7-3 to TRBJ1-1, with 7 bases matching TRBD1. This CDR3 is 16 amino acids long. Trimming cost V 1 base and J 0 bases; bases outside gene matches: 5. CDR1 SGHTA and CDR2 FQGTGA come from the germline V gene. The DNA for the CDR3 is TGTGCCAGCAGCTTAAAGTCTCAGGGGGTGAACACTGAAGCTTTCTTT. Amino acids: CASSLKSQGVNTEAFF.

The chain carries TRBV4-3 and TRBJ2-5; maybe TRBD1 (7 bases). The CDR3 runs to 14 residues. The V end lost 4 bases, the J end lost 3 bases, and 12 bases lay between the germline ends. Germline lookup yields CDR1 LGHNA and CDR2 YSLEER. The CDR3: CASSPSGGKETQYF. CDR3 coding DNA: TGCGCCAGCAGCCCCTCAGGGGGGAAAGAGACCCAGTACTTC.

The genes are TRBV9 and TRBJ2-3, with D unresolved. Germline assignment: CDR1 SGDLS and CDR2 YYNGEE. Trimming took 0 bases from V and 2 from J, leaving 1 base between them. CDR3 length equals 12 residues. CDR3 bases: TGTGCCAGCAGCGTAGCCACAGATACGCAGTATTTT. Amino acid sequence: CASSVATDTQYF.

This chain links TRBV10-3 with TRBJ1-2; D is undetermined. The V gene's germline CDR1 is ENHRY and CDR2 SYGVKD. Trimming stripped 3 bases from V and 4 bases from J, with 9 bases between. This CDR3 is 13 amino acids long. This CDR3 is CAISEAETYGYTF. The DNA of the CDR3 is TGTGCCATCAGTGAAGCAGAAACCTATGGCTACACCTTC.